A selection of T cell receptor beta chains follows, all from one sample in a study of human T cells and chemical hapten exposure. TCRdb re-called the RACE reads through MiXCR, storing one row per CDR3 protein. The table shows about 69,000 distinct CDR3 sequences, with 10% occurring only once. The source material was whole blood, sampled in connection with sensitization to the hapten diphenylcyclopropenone (DPC). The receptors here all came from a woman aged 45 to 65 with alopecia areata. Some clones in this sample may be carry-over from other donors' samples. The CDR3 runs from the conserved cysteine through the conserved F or W. A D gene is named only where the DNA matches it firmly. A clone size is listed for some rows: how often the clone was seen (once, few, many), or a class if it is expanded.

size,V,D,J,CDR3,DNA
few,TRBV30,.,TRBJ2-2,CAWRGASSVGELFF,TGTGCCTGGCGAGGGGCTAGTTCGGTCGGGGAGCTGTTTTTT
.,TRBV20-1,TRBD1,TRBJ2-5,CSARDRVQETQYF,TGCAGTGCACGGGACAGGGTACAAGAGACCCAGTACTTC
.,TRBV20-1,.,TRBJ1-2,CSAYRTLPNYGYTF,TGCAGTGCTTATCGAACTTTGCCGAACTATGGCTACACCTTC
few,TRBV7-6,.,TRBJ2-7,CASSMKRQGTSHEQYF,TGTGCCAGCAGCATGAAGCGACAGGGCACTAGCCACGAGCAGTACTTC
.,TRBV3-1,TRBD2,TRBJ2-5,CASSQGGLAGDGETQYF,TGTGCCAGCAGCCAAGGGGGACTAGCGGGAGACGGAGAGACCCAGTACTTC
few,TRBV2,.,TRBJ1-1,CASTRSPITEAFF,TGTGCCAGCACCCGGTCACCGATCACTGAAGCTTTCTTT
.,TRBV2,TRBD2,TRBJ2-3,CASSEARTSGRAGTCTDTQYF,TGTGCCAGCAGTGAAGCAAGAACTAGCGGGAGGGCCGGAACTTGCACAGATACGCAGTATTTT
many,TRBV21-1,.,TRBJ2-1,CASSKTFRPIHNEQFF,TGTGCCAGCAGCAAAACCTTTCGGCCAATTCACAATGAGCAGTTCTTC
few,TRBV10-2,.,TRBJ2-7,CASSEGTPYEQYF,TGCGCCAGCAGTGAAGGGACCCCCTACGAGCAGTACTTC
many,TRBV10-3,TRBD2,TRBJ2-1,CAISESRTSGIDEQFF,TGTGCCATCAGTGAGTCGAGGACTAGCGGTATCGATGAGCAGTTCTTC
many,TRBV6-5,.,TRBJ1-5,CASSYSRGGNQPQHF,TGTGCCAGCAGTTACTCGAGGGGCGGCAATCAGCCCCAGCATTTT
few,TRBV29-1,TRBD2,TRBJ2-7,CSVEVAGGVYEQYF,TGCAGCGTCGAGGTAGCGGGAGGTGTTTACGAGCAGTACTTC
many,TRBV7-9,TRBD1,TRBJ2-7,CASSPGTGFNEQYF,TGTGCCAGCAGCCCAGGGACAGGGTTCAACGAGCAGTACTTC
once,TRBV29-1,.,TRBJ1-1,CSVVELHLRGTEAFF,TGCAGCGTTGTAGAACTACATCTACGAGGCACTGAAGCTTTCTTT
few,TRBV10-3,.,TRBJ2-3,CAITDITDTQYF,TGTGCCATCACCGACATCACAGATACGCAGTATTTT
.,TRBV20-1,.,TRBJ2-3,CSAGRTGGGGGGTDTQYF,TGCAGTGCTGGCCGCACCGGCGGGGGCGGGGGAGGCACAGATACGCAGTATTTT
.,TRBV4-1,.,TRBJ2-6,CASSQKPQGSGANVLTF,TGCGCCAGCAGCCAGAAGCCACAGGGTTCTGGGGCCAACGTCCTGACTTTC
many,TRBV19,.,TRBJ1-5,CASTSYSNQPQHF,TGTGCCAGTACCAGTTATAGCAATCAGCCCCAGCATTTT
few,TRBV12-3/TRBV12-4,TRBD1,TRBJ2-5,CASRVNAWTGAPQETQYF,TGTGCCAGCAGGGTGAACGCTTGGACAGGGGCCCCCCAAGAGACCCAGTACTTC
.,TRBV20-1,.,TRBJ2-2,CSTHGPRAGELFF,TGCAGTACCCACGGACCTAGGGCCGGGGAGCTGTTTTTT
few,TRBV7-9,.,TRBJ2-3,CASSLAGAKDTQYF,TGTGCCAGCAGCTTGGCCGGGGCCAAAGATACGCAGTATTTT
many,TRBV7-3,.,TRBJ2-2,CASSPVGTNTGELFF,TGTGCCAGCAGCCCCGTGGGAACGAACACCGGGGAGCTGTTTTTT
few,TRBV19,.,TRBJ1-5,CASSIQGPNQPQHF,TGTGCCAGTAGTATACAGGGACCCAATCAGCCCCAGCATTTT
many,TRBV5-5,.,TRBJ1-4,CASSFQGQTNEKLFF,TGTGCCAGCAGCTTCCAGGGTCAGACTAATGAAAAACTGTTTTTT
few,TRBV12-3/TRBV12-4,TRBD2,TRBJ2-2,CASRQTSGVAGELFF,TGTGCCAGCAGACAGACTAGCGGGGTGGCCGGGGAGCTGTTTTTT
.,TRBV5-1,TRBD1,TRBJ1-6,CASRLGQGESSPLHF,TGCGCCAGCAGGCTGGGACAGGGGGAGAGTTCACCCCTCCACTTT
.,TRBV5-1,.,TRBJ1-2,CASSLGRSGYTF,TGCGCCAGCAGTTTGGGCAGATCCGGCTACACCTTC
many,TRBV6-5,.,TRBJ2-1,CASSSGLGYNEQFF,TGTGCCAGCAGTTCTGGACTGGGTTACAATGAGCAGTTCTTC
many,TRBV6-5,.,TRBJ2-5,CASSYSGETQYF,TGTGCCAGCAGTTACTCTGGAGAGACCCAGTACTTC
many,TRBV29-1,.,TRBJ1-1,CSAAPLTGLAFF,TGCAGCGCCGCCCCCTTGACAGGACTCGCTTTCTTT
.,TRBV20-1,TRBD2,TRBJ2-3,CSAEAGAGTDTQYF,TGCAGTGCAGAAGCGGGAGCCGGCACAGATACGCAGTATTTT
many,TRBV4-2,.,TRBJ2-7,CASSQSGGAVSYEQYF,TGTGCCAGCAGCCAAAGCGGCGGAGCCGTTTCCTACGAGCAGTACTTC
few,TRBV3-1,.,TRBJ1-1,CASSRVRGATEAFF,TGTGCCAGCAGCAGAGTTAGGGGGGCAACTGAAGCTTTCTTT
.,TRBV7-2,.,TRBJ2-2,CASSSSGTNTGELFF,TGTGCCAGCAGCTCTTCCGGGACTAACACCGGGGAGCTGTTTTTT
many,TRBV20-1,.,TRBJ1-1,CSANRDAEAFF,TGCAGTGCTAACAGGGACGCTGAAGCTTTCTTT
many,TRBV20-1,TRBD1,TRBJ2-3,CSAVTGQESTDTQYF,TGCAGTGCTGTAACGGGACAGGAAAGCACAGATACGCAGTATTTT
many,TRBV2,.,TRBJ2-3,CASSAGSGYADTQYF,TGTGCCAGCAGTGCAGGCAGCGGGTACGCAGATACGCAGTATTTT
.,TRBV20-1,.,TRBJ2-2,CSARPALAQQGGTGELFF,TGCAGTGCTAGACCAGCCCTAGCCCAACAGGGAGGAACCGGGGAGCTGTTTTTT
many,TRBV2,TRBD2,TRBJ2-1,CASSATSGSVNEQFF,TGTGCCAGCAGTGCTACTAGCGGGAGTGTCAATGAGCAGTTCTTC
many,TRBV20-1,TRBD1,TRBJ1-6,CSATPTGGAYNSPLHF,TGCAGTGCTACCCCCACAGGGGGCGCCTATAATTCACCCCTCCACTTT
.,TRBV20-1,.,TRBJ2-3,CSARHTATDTQYF,TGCAGTGCTAGGCACACGGCTACAGATACGCAGTATTTT
few,TRBV29-1,.,TRBJ1-1,CSVDRNLNTEAFF,TGCAGCGTTGATAGGAATTTGAACACTGAAGCTTTCTTT
many,TRBV5-8,.,TRBJ1-1,CASSFLAGSTNTEAFF,TGTGCCAGCAGCTTCTTGGCGGGTTCAACGAACACTGAAGCTTTCTTT
many,TRBV7-6,.,TRBJ1-4,CASSLAAAWSGEKLFF,TGTGCCAGCAGCTTAGCGGCAGCCTGGTCGGGTGAAAAACTGTTTTTT
many,TRBV7-2,.,TRBJ1-5,CASSGSVNQPQHF,TGTGCCAGCAGCGGCTCGGTGAATCAGCCCCAGCATTTT
few,TRBV29-1,.,TRBJ1-3,CSAWEGNTIYF,TGCAGCGCATGGGAGGGAAACACCATATATTTT
few,TRBV12-3/TRBV12-4,TRBD2,TRBJ2-7,CASSLAQFGGRAGYEQYF,TGTGCCAGCAGTTTAGCACAATTCGGCGGGAGGGCGGGCTACGAGCAGTACTTC
.,TRBV20-1,.,TRBJ1-1,CSVLTPLVAEAFF,TGCAGTGTACTAACACCCTTGGTCGCTGAAGCTTTCTTT
many,TRBV29-1,TRBD1,TRBJ2-4,CSVDPTGAKNIQYF,TGCAGCGTGGACCCGACAGGGGCCAAAAACATTCAGTACTTC
many,TRBV2,TRBD1,TRBJ1-1,CASSDTGGPEGTEAFF,TGTGCCAGCAGCGATACAGGGGGCCCTGAGGGGACTGAAGCTTTCTTT
many,TRBV29-1,TRBD2,TRBJ2-2,CSVGDRGLAGGPSSTGELFF,TGCAGCGTTGGGGACCGGGGACTAGCGGGAGGGCCCTCGAGCACCGGGGAGCTGTTTTTT
few,TRBV18,.,TRBJ2-7,CASSPLPGRKSYEQYF,TGTGCCAGCTCACCACTGCCAGGGCGAAAATCCTACGAGCAGTACTTC
many,TRBV20-1,TRBD2,TRBJ2-3,CSARLAGPTDTQYF,TGCAGTGCTAGACTAGCGGGGCCCACAGATACGCAGTATTTT
.,TRBV29-1,TRBD2,TRBJ2-2,CSVLAGANTGELFF,TGCAGCGTTTTAGCGGGAGCGAACACCGGGGAGCTGTTTTTT
many,TRBV6-5,.,TRBJ1-5,CASSASSNQPQHF,TGTGCCAGCAGCGCAAGTAGCAATCAGCCCCAGCATTTT
many,TRBV9,.,TRBJ2-7,CASSVNTISEQYF,TGTGCCAGCAGCGTAAACACAATCTCCGAGCAGTACTTC
.,TRBV20-1,.,TRBJ2-1,CSARVADFYNEQFF,TGCAGTGCTAGAGTAGCGGACTTCTACAATGAGCAGTTCTTC
few,TRBV10-3,.,TRBJ1-6,CAISEAGSANSPLHF,TGTGCCATCAGTGAGGCGGGCTCCGCGAATTCACCCCTCCACTTT
many,TRBV12-3/TRBV12-4,.,TRBJ2-2,CASSPGFGGELFF,TGTGCCAGCAGCCCGGGGTTTGGCGGGGAGCTGTTTTTT